Sequencing of this T cell receptor beta chain was carried out in a study of blood T cell repertoires in COVID-19. As for the study in general: Italy, Spain and the United States were the sources of the convalescent and acute COVID-19 samples.

With 7 bases clipped from V and 9 bases from J, the junction kept 11 bases outside the gene matches. Germline values: CDR1 MDHEN, CDR2 SYDVKM. The CDR3 runs to 14 residues. Here immunoSEQ multiplex PCR was the method, and the copy in TCRdb shows in-frame clones only, minus some. Of under 200,000 clones listed, around 82% are singletons. The sequence came from a woman between 45 and 60 years old in a cohort exposed to, infected with or recovered from COVID-19 (not recorded which). The chain couples TRBV28 to TRBJ2-7, with 11 bases that match TRBD2. The sample taken for sequencing was PBMCs or T cells enriched from blood (not recorded which). The chain's CDR3 is CASTSLTSGATQYF. CDR3 nucleotides: TGTGCCAGCACATCATTGACTAGCGGGGCCACGCAGTACTTC.